What follows are 23 T cell receptor beta chains derived from one specimen sequenced in a study of CD8+ T cells in alopecia areata. The authors extracted RNA and reverse transcribed it into cDNA as the sequencing template. The table came from immunoSEQ multiplex PCR; TCRdb's copy has only in-frame clones and leaves some out. This table holds 150,000 to 200,000 clones, approximately 59% found once. Sequencing was performed on CD4+ T cells sorted from blood, taken at week 0. All receptors come from a human donor with alopecia areata.

This chain links TRBV6-5 with TRBJ2-7, with TRBD2 as a possible D gene (5 bases). This CDR3 comprises 13 residues. From germline, CDR1 is MNHEY and CDR2 SVGAGI. V was trimmed by 7 bases and J by 1 base, leaving 11 bases between them. CDR3 sequence (DNA): TGTGCCAGCACCCAGAGGGAATCCTACGAGCAGTACTTC. Translating gives CASTQRESYEQYF.

The chain uses TRBV6-4 and TRBJ2-7; 9 bases are shared with TRBD1. Looked up from germline, CDR1 is MRHNA and CDR2 is SNTAGT. The CDR3 spans 14 residues. The ends lost 5 bases at V and 1 base at J; junction bases unmatched: 3. The CDR3 sequence is CASSQDRGSYEQYF. CDR3 nucleotides: TGTGCCAGCAGTCAGGACAGGGGTTCCTACGAGCAGTACTTC.

The genes are TRBV14 and TRBJ2-7, with D unclear. V dropped 3 bases and J dropped 5 bases, with 14 bases sitting between them. Germline assignment: CDR1 SGHDN and CDR2 FVKESK. The CDR3 totals 14 residues. The DNA for the CDR3 is TGTGCCAGCAGCCAGACCGGCGCCCCGAACGAGCAGTACTTC. Its protein product is CASSQTGAPNEQYF.

The chain links TRBV2 to TRBJ1-2; D is ambiguous. V dropped 5 bases and J dropped 4 bases, with 11 bases sitting between them. The CDR3 covers 13 residues. Germline CDR1 and CDR2: SNHLY and FYNNEI. This CDR3 is CASSYDRSYGYTF. The CDR3 coding sequence is TGTGCCAGCAGTTATGACCGGTCCTATGGCTACACCTTC. The variable domain in full, with the rest retrieved from reference TRBV2 and TRBJ1-2, is EPEVTQTPSHQVTQMGQEVILRCVPISNHLYFYWYRQILGQKVEFLVSFYNNEISEKSEIFDDQFSVERPDGSNFTLKIRSTKLEDSAMYFCASSYDRSYGYTFGSGTRLTVV.

On this clone: This sample includes further DNA sequences coding for the same CDR3. The genes are TRBV25-1 and TRBJ2-7; perhaps D is TRBD1 or TRBD2 (5 bases each). V was clipped by 4 bases and J by 6 bases, with 7 bases between them. The CDR3 is 11 residues long. CDR1 is MGHDK and CDR2 is SYGVNS in the germline V gene. CDR3 nucleotide sequence: TGTGCCAGCAGTGGAGGGGTCGAGCAGTACTTC. Its translation is CASSGGVEQYF.

On this clone itself: Mismatch with germline at one junction end may stem from a read error. The J gene is TRBJ1-1, the V gene TRBV7-9; 7 bases map to TRBD1. This CDR3 spans 14 amino acids. Germline values: CDR1 SEHNR, CDR2 FQNEAQ (reference sequence). The CDR3 is CASSFQQGDTKAFF. The CDR3 nucleotides are TGTGCCAGCAGCTTTCAGCAGGGGGACACTAAAGCTTTCTTT. Supplemented by reference TRBV7-9 and TRBJ1-1, the full variable domain reads DTGVSQNPRHKITKRGQNVTFRCDPISEHNRLYWYRQTLGQGPEFLTYFQNEAQLEKSRLLSDRFSAERPKGSFSTLEIQRTEQGDSAMYLCASSFQQGDTKAFFGQGTRLTVV.

J is TRBJ2-5 and V is TRBV2; D remains unclear. In germline, CDR1 is SNHLY, CDR2 FYNNEI. V shed 4 bases and J shed 7 bases, with 19 bases lying between them. The CDR3 is 15 amino acids. CDR3 region: CASSAGGSLLWTQYF. DNA of the CDR3: TGTGCCAGCAGTGCGGGTGGTTCCCTGCTTTGGACCCAGTACTTC. Based on the CDR3 plus reference TRBV2 and TRBJ2-5, the full variable domain is EPEVTQTPSHQVTQMGQEVILRCVPISNHLYFYWYRQILGQKVEFLVSFYNNEISEKSEIFDDQFSVERPDGSNFTLKIRSTKLEDSAMYFCASSAGGSLLWTQYFGPGTRLLVL.

This sequence joins TRBV23-1 and TRBJ1-2, with TRBD1 matching over 12 bases. TRBV23-1 is an ORF; its function is uncertain. The CDR3 spans 16 residues. The V and J ends lost 4 bases and 4 bases, in that order; junction bases with no gene match: 7. CDR3 region: CASSPGGQGARYGYTF. The CDR3 DNA reads as TGCGCCAGCAGTCCGGGGGGACAGGGGGCGCGCTATGGCTACACCTTC.

V gene TRBV27 combines with J gene TRBJ2-5, with D perhaps TRBD1 (6 bases). The germline CDR1 and CDR2 sequences are MNHEY and SMNVEV (reference sequence). The length of the CDR3 is 13 residues. V shed 4 bases and J shed 5 bases, with 11 bases lying between them. The CDR3 spells CASSYRVGETQYF. The CDR3 DNA is TGTGCCAGCAGTTACAGGGTGGGGGAGACCCAGTACTTC.

The chain employs TRBV29-1 and TRBJ1-1; D is possibly TRBD1 (5 bases). This CDR3 region has 12 residues. Germline CDR1 and CDR2: SQVTM and ANQGSEA. Trimming left V 6 bases short and J 5 bases short, with 13 bases between. CDR3 loop: CSVYRGGTEAFF. The DNA of the CDR3 is TGCAGCGTGTATAGGGGTGGGACTGAAGCTTTCTTT.

In DNA form, the CDR3 reads TGTGCCAGCAAGGTAACAGGGACCTATGGCTACACCTTC. Translation: CASKVTGTYGYTF. The chain uses TRBV19 and TRBJ1-2, with D perhaps matching TRBD1 (6 bases). The CDR3 extends over 13 amino acids. Per germline, CDR1 LNHDA and CDR2 SQIVND (reference sequence). Trimming pared 9 bases from V and 4 bases from J, leaving 15 bases between. Full variable domain (rest looked up from reference TRBV19 and TRBJ1-2): DGGITQSPKYLFRKEGQNVTLSCEQNLNHDAMYWYRQDPGQGLRLIYYSQIVNDFQKGDIAEGYSVSREKKESFPLTVTSAQKNPTAFYLCASKVTGTYGYTFGSGTRLTVV.

The chain combines TRBV15 with TRBJ2-1; D is unclear. The V and J ends lost 6 bases and 4 bases respectively, with 7 bases between them. The germline V gene encodes CDR1 LNHNV and CDR2 YYDKDF (reference sequence). The CDR3 spans 12 residues. CDR3 residues: CATSGSYNEQFF. The CDR3 coding sequence is TGTGCCACCAGTGGGTCATACAATGAGCAGTTCTTC.

V is TRBV6-1 and J is TRBJ2-5; unclear D gene. Germline CDR1 and CDR2: MNHNS and SASEGT. CDR3 length equals 13 residues. Trimming stripped 8 bases from V and 2 bases from J, with 12 bases between. CDR3 residues: CASVNGLQETQYF. CDR3 bases: TGTGCCAGCGTTAACGGGCTTCAAGAGACCCAGTACTTC.

The DNA of the CDR3 is TGTGCCAGCAGTGACGGGTCGGGCGGCTCACCCCTCCACTTT. The encoded protein is CASSDGSGGSPLHF. V usage is TRBV2 and J usage is TRBJ1-6; D remains unclear. This CDR3 comprises 14 residues. Between the trimmed V and J ends, which lost 3 bases and 10 bases, there was a span of 13 bases. CDR1 SNHLY and CDR2 FYNNEI come from the germline V gene.

This rearrangement joins TRBV5-6 to TRBJ2-2; D remains unclear. V lost 0 bases and J lost 2, with 2 bases in between. CDR3 length: 13 residues. Germline V gene lookup returns CDR1 SGHDT and CDR2 YYEEEE. This CDR3 is CASSLGNTGELFF. Here the CDR3 DNA reads TGTGCCAGCAGCTTGGGTAACACCGGGGAGCTGTTTTTT. The complete variable domain, with remaining parts taken from reference TRBV5-6 and TRBJ2-2, reads DAGVTQSPTHLIKTRGQQVTLRCSPKSGHDTVSWYQQALGQGPQFIFQYYEEEERQRGNFPDRFSGHQFPNYSSELNVNALLLGDSALYLCASSLGNTGELFFGEGSRLTVL.

This rearrangement joins TRBV6-1 to TRBJ2-2; 8 bases are shared with TRBD1. This CDR3 is 15 amino acids long. J lost 5 bases, V lost 7 bases, and 9 bases had no gene match. CDR1 and CDR2 (germline): MNHNS, SASEGT. The CDR3 here is CASNSDRGLTGELFF. The CDR3 nucleotides are TGTGCCAGCAACTCCGACAGGGGATTGACCGGGGAGCTGTTTTTT.

As concerns this clone: Compared with germline, one end of the junction differs, possibly owing to a read error. The chain is built from TRBV29-1 and TRBJ1-2; the D gene is possibly TRBD1 (5 bases). The CDR3 length is 10 residues. CDR1 is SQVTM, CDR2 ANQGSEA, per germline. CDR3 residues: CSVEEQERPF. DNA of the CDR3: TGCAGCGTTGAAGAACAGGAGAGACCCTTC.

The V and J genes are TRBV30 and TRBJ2-7; the D call may be TRBD1 or TRBD2 (5 bases each). The germline CDR1 and CDR2 sequences are GTSNPN and SVGIG (reference sequence). V was shortened by 3 bases and J by 7 bases, with 19 bases between the two germline ends. The CDR3 consists of 14 residues. This chain's CDR3 is CAWRTGTGFWEQYF. The CDR3 coding sequence is TGTGCCTGGAGAACCGGGACGGGATTCTGGGAGCAGTACTTC.

This clone was counted between two and nine times. This chain links TRBV5-1 with TRBJ2-7; perhaps TRBD1 as D (6 bases). Trimming shortened V by 2 bases and J by 0 bases, and 9 bases separated the two germline ends. This CDR3 has 14 amino acids. Germline CDR1 SGHRS, CDR2 YFSETQ. The CDR3 sequence: CASSFRDTSYEQYF. The CDR3, as DNA: TGCGCCAGCAGCTTCCGGGACACCTCCTACGAGCAGTACTTC.

V gene TRBV19 combines with J gene TRBJ1-1; D uncertain. The CDR3 sequence is 11 residues long. CDR1 is LNHDA and CDR2 is SQIVND in the germline V gene (reference sequence). V shed 4 bases and J shed 10 bases, with 10 bases lying between them. DNA for the CDR3: TGTGCCAGTAGTACCCTACTTCGAGCTTTCTTT. Translating gives CASSTLLRAFF.

The sample holds a few counts of this clone. The genes are TRBV4-2 and TRBJ1-5; a weak D match, TRBD1 (5 bases). The V end was cut by 0 bases, the J end by 6 bases, with 12 bases between. This CDR3 is 15 amino acids long. The germline V gene encodes CDR1 LGHNA and CDR2 YNFKEQ. The CDR3 sequence: CASSQDLTEGQPQHF. DNA of the CDR3: TGTGCCAGCAGCCAAGACCTGACAGAGGGTCAGCCCCAGCATTTT.

This clone was detected once. The chain joins TRBV28 to TRBJ1-1; 8 bases map to TRBD1. Germline assignment: CDR1 MDHEN and CDR2 SYDVKM. V shed 8 bases, J shed 6 bases, and the junction held 8 bases outside the gene matches. The CDR3 is 13 residues long. CDR3 DNA: TGTGCCAGCGGGACAGGTGTGGAGCCTGAAGCTTTCTTT. As protein: CASGTGVEPEAFF.

The CDR3 nucleotides are TGTGCTAGTGGTTTGGTGATCGGACAGTGGAGTAATCAGCCCCAGCATTTT. Translation gives CASGLVIGQWSNQPQHF. The rearrangement joins TRBV12-5 to TRBJ1-5, with D perhaps TRBD1 (6 bases). Germline loops: CDR1 LGHNT, CDR2 FRNRAP. Deletions cut 0 bases from V and 4 bases from J, with 16 bases between. The CDR3 runs to 17 residues.